Listed below are T cell receptor beta chains from one sample, sequenced in a study of CXCR3-negative and CXCR3-positive naive CD8 T cells. TCRdb re-analyzed the 5' RACE reads; it lists each CDR3 protein once, without DNA. The specimen's table records roughly 93,000 distinct CDR3 sequences. The sample comprised naive CXCR3+ CD8+ T cells from blood. These receptors were collected from a human donor in good health. Some clones in this sample may be carry-over from other donors' samples. The CDR3 runs from the conserved cysteine through the conserved F or W.

J | V | CDR3
TRBJ2-1 | TRBV14 | CASSPPLSVVNHEQFF
TRBJ1-1 | TRBV19 | CASSIMGGLGDTEAFF
TRBJ2-7 | TRBV28 | CASSLARQGYEQYF
TRBJ2-1 | TRBV6-2/TRBV6-3 | CASSYRWDRALALLSSYNEQFF
TRBJ2-7 | TRBV7-9 | CASSPKSPQGAGEQYF
TRBJ2-1 | TRBV6-2/TRBV6-3 | CASSYPGTSGGSYNEQFF
TRBJ2-1 | TRBV4-3 | CASSQEKAEYNEQFF
TRBJ1-6 | TRBV28 | CALGGQNNSPLHF
TRBJ2-6 | TRBV2 | CASPGTAYSGANVLTF
TRBJ2-3 | TRBV27 | CASSARDRVTDTQYF
TRBJ2-1 | TRBV10-3 | CAISESPGASYNEQFF
TRBJ2-5 | TRBV7-9 | CASSLGDRGSLVPQETQYF
TRBJ2-7 | TRBV28 | CACSLRDRVHEQYF
TRBJ2-2 | TRBV7-2 | CASSPGLAAGELFF
TRBJ2-1 | TRBV7-8 | CASSPQGANYNEQFF
TRBJ2-1 | TRBV7-2 | CASSLIPSGGAPYNEQFF
TRBJ2-7 | TRBV4-1 | CASSQDRGGAYEQYF
TRBJ2-6 | TRBV7-2 | CASSPTVSLISGANVLTF
TRBJ2-7 | TRBV7-2 | CASMAGAHEQYF
TRBJ1-1 | TRBV29-1 | CSVETGGSPEAFF
TRBJ2-3 | TRBV7-9 | CASSFLLTGAGLAAQYF
TRBJ2-1 | TRBV6-5 | CASSYLGQGKYNEQFF
TRBJ2-1 | TRBV6-5 | CASSTTDRDNEQFF
TRBJ2-7 | TRBV7-2 | CASSGPGLDSYEQYF
TRBJ1-5 | TRBV2 | CASSTPGGNQPQHF
TRBJ2-5 | TRBV27 | CASGLAGETQYF
TRBJ2-3 | TRBV11-3 | CASSSGTDTDTQYF
TRBJ1-2 | TRBV29-1 | CSLRDRGLRYGYTF
TRBJ2-7 | TRBV29-1 | CSGRDGYEQYF
TRBJ2-4 | TRBV29-1 | CSGNRGSENIQYF
TRBJ2-5 | TRBV7-2 | CASSFSGGESQTQYF
TRBJ1-4 | TRBV10-3 | CAISESTAWANEKLFF
TRBJ1-1 | TRBV5-6 | CASSFTGVATEAFF
TRBJ2-1 | TRBV7-7 | CASSLAPGRNSYNEQFF
TRBJ2-7 | TRBV29-1 | CSVEIRGLGGYEQYF
TRBJ2-1 | TRBV4-1 | CASNSAPYNEQFF
TRBJ1-1 | TRBV9 | CASSPRGGMNTEAFF
TRBJ2-3 | TRBV7-2 | CASRGLAGVDTQYF
TRBJ1-4 | TRBV7-9 | CASRSHDTNEKLFF
TRBJ1-2 | TRBV5-5 | CASSLVLEANYGYTF
TRBJ2-1 | TRBV19 | CASGESYNEQFF
TRBJ2-2 | TRBV20-1 | CSASGLDVNTGELFF
TRBJ2-7 | TRBV7-9 | CASRSRASEQYF
TRBJ2-7 | TRBV15 | CATSRDNKPTGGTSYEQYF
TRBJ1-1 | TRBV4-3 | CASSQGQEVFMNTEAFF
TRBJ2-5 | TRBV12-2 | CASRFLGQSQETQYF
TRBJ2-3 | TRBV7-9 | CASSTPPVGGGATDTQYF
TRBJ1-6 | TRBV7-3 | CASSLRGRHSSPLHF
TRBJ2-1 | TRBV27 | CASSPGTGGYNEQFF
TRBJ2-7 | TRBV14 | CASSPDRVEQYF
TRBJ1-5 | TRBV19 | CASSIWTGADQPQHF
TRBJ2-7 | TRBV5-6 | CASSGLAGSYEQYF
TRBJ2-1 | TRBV4-1 | CASSPVEGPGYEQFF
TRBJ2-2 | TRBV29-1 | CSVDRGMNTGELFF
TRBJ2-3 | TRBV6-6 | CASSYRQGAGDTQYF
TRBJ1-1 | TRBV7-9 | CASSGAGTGGTEAFF
TRBJ2-3 | TRBV12-3/TRBV12-4 | CASSVAGDGTDTQYF
TRBJ1-1 | TRBV5-5 | CASSLVRTEAFF
TRBJ1-2 | TRBV27 | CASSLTGVPNYGYTF
TRBJ2-1 | TRBV7-2 | CASSPESGGAAYNEQFF